These T cell receptor beta chains were read from a single sample in a study of OX40 agonist ivuxolimab in advanced cancers. Clones were sequenced by immunoSEQ multiplex PCR, and TCRdb holds only the in-frame ones, with some missing. The sample holds about 99,000 clones; 75% to 95% are singletons and the top ten take around 0.3%. The source was CD4+ or CD8+ T cells sorted from blood, collected in a trial of the OX40 agonist ivuxolimab. The receptors come from an adult with an advanced solid tumor such as melanoma, head and neck, liver or kidney cancer. The CDR3 runs from the conserved cysteine through the conserved F or W. D genes are given only for firm matches. Rows may omit the clone size; those that give it use once, few, many or a size class.

TRBV5-1,once,TRBJ2-2,TRBD2,CASSLALAGTGELFF,TGCGCCAGCAGCTTGGCACTAGCGGGGACCGGGGAGCTGTTTTTT
TRBV7-9,.,TRBJ2-7,TRBD1,CASSSGHGTGHSGTVLIF,TGTGCCAGCAGCTCAGGGCACGGGACAGGTCATTCCGGGACCGTTCTTATCTTC
TRBV7-2,.,TRBJ1-6,TRBD1,CASSLRSGTGASPLHF,TGTGCCAGCAGCTTAAGGAGCGGGACAGGGGCTTCACCCCTCCACTTT
TRBV19,.,TRBJ2-3,.,CASSVQGISPTDTQYF,TGTGCCAGTAGTGTACAGGGTATTAGTCCCACAGATACGCAGTATTTT
TRBV7-9,.,TRBJ2-7,TRBD2,CASSPPGLAGVGEQYF,TGTGCCAGCAGCCCCCCGGGACTAGCGGGAGTGGGCGAGCAGTACTTC
TRBV6-5,.,TRBJ2-7,TRBD1,CASSYYGRGLGEQYF,TGTGCCAGCAGTTACTATGGCAGGGGGCTTGGCGAGCAGTACTTC
TRBV7-3,.,TRBJ2-7,.,CASSLYPDSSYEQYF,TGTGCCAGCAGCTTATATCCGGACAGCTCCTACGAGCAGTACTTC
TRBV18,.,TRBJ1-1,.,CASSQGDTSEAFF,TGTGCCAGCTCACAGGGGGACACCAGTGAAGCTTTCTTT
TRBV7-6,.,TRBJ2-7,TRBD2,CASSLSGSSYEQYF,TGTGCCAGCAGCTTAAGCGGGAGCTCCTACGAGCAGTACTTC
TRBV27,.,TRBJ2-2,TRBD2,CASRPSGLMAGELFF,TGTGCCAGCAGGCCCTCGGGACTAATGGCCGGGGAGCTGTTTTTT
TRBV5-4,.,TRBJ2-1,TRBD2,CASSPAGGAGGSYNEQFF,TGTGCCAGCAGCCCGGCAGGGGGGGCGGGAGGGTCCTACAATGAGCAGTTCTTC
TRBV11-3,.,TRBJ2-1,TRBD2,CASSLDRGGYNEQFF,TGTGCCAGCAGCTTAGATCGGGGAGGGTACAATGAGCAGTTCTTC
TRBV19,medium-sized,TRBJ1-2,TRBD1,CATEPTQGQGGHTF,TGTGCCACCGAACCCACCCAAGGACAGGGGGGTCACACCTTC
TRBV20-1,.,TRBJ2-1,.,CSARPGNEQFF,TGCAGTGCTAGGCCCGGGAATGAGCAGTTCTTC
TRBV6-1,.,TRBJ1-4,.,CASSELRGEKLFF,TGTGCCAGCAGTGAACTGAGGGGTGAAAAACTGTTTTTT
TRBV19,once,TRBJ2-6,TRBD1,CASSQQGARPGANVLTF,TGTGCCAGTAGTCAACAGGGGGCACGCCCTGGGGCCAACGTCCTGACTTTC
TRBV6-1,.,TRBJ1-6,TRBD1,CASSARNRGAYNSPLHF,TGTGCCAGCAGTGCCAGAAACAGGGGCGCCTATAATTCACCCCTCCACTTT
TRBV27,.,TRBJ2-2,.,CASSPGPNTGELFF,TGTGCCAGCAGTCCAGGGCCGAACACCGGGGAGCTGTTTTTT
TRBV5-1,.,TRBJ2-5,TRBD2,CASSLRLAGGQGETQYF,TGCGCCAGCAGCCTACGACTAGCGGGGGGGCAGGGAGAGACCCAGTACTTC
TRBV6-1,.,TRBJ2-3,.,CASSVGLSTDTQYF,TGTGCCAGCAGTGTGGGACTGAGCACAGATACGCAGTATTTT
TRBV18,.,TRBJ1-1,.,CASSPGLKEAFF,TGTGCCAGCTCACCTGGACTGAAAGAAGCTTTCTTT
TRBV18,.,TRBJ2-7,.,CASSPTEGRYEQYF,TGTGCCAGCTCACCTACAGAGGGTCGCTACGAGCAGTACTTC
TRBV6-1,.,TRBJ2-2,.,CASSEEPRTGELFF,TGTGCCAGCAGTGAAGAGCCCCGCACCGGGGAGCTGTTTTTT
TRBV19,.,TRBJ2-7,TRBD2,CASSVGLAGDYEQYF,TGTGCCAGTAGTGTTGGACTAGCGGGTGACTACGAGCAGTACTTC
TRBV4-3,.,TRBJ2-1,TRBD1,CASSQAQGRGSYNEQFF,TGCGCCAGCAGCCAAGCTCAGGGCAGGGGGTCCTACAATGAGCAGTTCTTC
TRBV5-1,.,TRBJ2-7,.,CASSSLTGRNEQYF,TGCGCCAGCAGCTCCCTGACAGGGAGGAACGAGCAGTACTTC
TRBV9,.,TRBJ2-1,.,CASSVDQGTYNEQFF,TGTGCCAGCAGCGTAGATCAGGGGACCTACAATGAGCAGTTCTTC
TRBV29-1,.,TRBJ2-1,TRBD2,CSVETSGRGSPIEQFF,TGCAGCGTTGAAACTAGCGGGAGAGGTTCTCCCATCGAGCAGTTCTTC
TRBV11-2,.,TRBJ2-7,TRBD1,CASSFPGQGNREQYF,TGTGCCAGCAGCTTCCCGGGACAGGGGAATCGCGAGCAGTACTTC
TRBV6-5,.,TRBJ1-1,.,CASGSQSLTEAFF,TGTGCCAGCGGATCACAGAGCTTGACTGAAGCTTTCTTT
TRBV5-1,.,TRBJ2-3,.,CASSPGQGGDTQYF,TGCGCCAGCAGCCCCGGACAGGGAGGGGATACGCAGTATTTT
TRBV11-2,.,TRBJ1-4,.,CASSLVGGTNEKLFF,TGTGCCAGCAGCTTAGTCGGGGGAACTAATGAAAAACTGTTTTTT
TRBV6-5,.,TRBJ2-1,TRBD2,CASSFNRASGKGTLVF,TGTGCCAGCAGTTTCAATAGAGCTAGCGGGAAGGGGACCCTGGTCTTC
TRBV9,.,TRBJ2-1,.,CASSGRTGSDEQFF,TGTGCCAGCAGCGGCCGAACGGGGTCGGATGAGCAGTTCTTC
TRBV7-9,.,TRBJ1-5,.,CASSPQGSNQPQHF,TGTGCCAGCAGCCCACAGGGTTCAAATCAGCCCCAGCATTTT
TRBV7-3,.,TRBJ1-1,.,CASSPRGPSGTEAFF,TGTGCCAGCAGCCCGAGGGGACCCTCGGGCACTGAAGCTTTCTTT
TRBV7-2,.,TRBJ2-2,.,CASSTGRVGELFF,TGTGCCAGCAGCACCGGACGGGTCGGGGAGCTGTTTTTT
TRBV18,.,TRBJ2-4,TRBD2,CASSRTSRDIQYF,TGTGCCAGCTCAAGGACTAGTAGGGACATTCAGTACTTC
TRBV5-6,.,TRBJ2-1,TRBD2,CASSPGLAGQGEQFF,TGTGCCAGCAGCCCGGGACTAGCGGGACAGGGAGAGCAGTTCTTC
TRBV27,.,TRBJ2-7,.,CASSLSGGISYEQYF,TGTGCCAGCAGTTTATCGGGCGGGATTTCCTACGAGCAGTACTTC
TRBV7-2,.,TRBJ2-5,TRBD2,CASSLGGVAGARGETQYF,TGTGCCAGCAGCTTAGGTGGAGTAGCGGGAGCTCGGGGAGAGACCCAGTACTTC
TRBV19,.,TRBJ1-1,.,CASSISRTHHTEAFF,TGTGCCAGTAGTATTTCCCGGACTCACCACACTGAAGCTTTCTTT
TRBV6-1,.,TRBJ2-3,.,CASSLTDTQYF,TGTGCCAGCAGCCTCACAGATACGCAGTATTTT
TRBV5-6,.,TRBJ2-5,.,CASSLKRLVGKETQYF,TGTGCCAGCAGCCTAAAACGACTAGTTGGGAAAGAGACCCAGTACTTC
TRBV29-1,.,TRBJ2-4,.,CSVVAPNIQYF,TGCAGCGTTGTCGCCCCGAACATTCAGTACTTC
TRBV15,.,TRBJ2-7,.,CATSRDHIVAIGSLYF,.
TRBV4-1,.,TRBJ2-7,TRBD2,CASSQVTSGSYEQYF,TGCGCCAGCAGCCAAGTGACTAGCGGGAGCTACGAGCAGTACTTC
TRBV7-3,.,TRBJ2-1,TRBD2,CASSSTSGSYNEQFF,TGTGCCAGCAGCTCGACTAGCGGAAGCTACAATGAGCAGTTCTTC
TRBV29-1,few,TRBJ1-1,.,CSVGVTEAFF,TGCAGCGTTGGGGTCACTGAAGCTTTCTTT
TRBV10-3,.,TRBJ1-1,.,CAISATAMNTEAFF,TGTGCCATCAGTGCGACAGCTATGAACACTGAAGCTTTCTTT
TRBV9,.,TRBJ2-7,.,CASSEGAGGYHEQYF,TGTGCCAGCAGTGAGGGGGCAGGGGGGTACCACGAGCAGTACTTC
TRBV30,.,TRBJ1-1,.,CAWGGMGQGWGEAFF,TGTGCCTGGGGTGGGATGGGTCAAGGTTGGGGTGAAGCTTTCTTT
TRBV19,.,TRBJ2-5,TRBD1,CASSSRDRGQETQYF,TGTGCCAGTAGTAGCCGGGACAGGGGTCAAGAGACCCAGTACTTC